Each of the 30 T cell receptor beta chains below was sequenced from the same sample in a study of T cells in women clearing cervical HPV infection. The table came from immunoSEQ multiplex PCR; TCRdb's copy has only in-frame clones and leaves some out. This listing includes 36,000 or so clones. Sequencing input: blood buffy coat. The source of these receptors is a woman aged 18-70 years with a cervical HPV16 infection that either progressed to CIN3+ or cleared (not recorded which).

About this clone itself: The CDR3 end lies 3 residues beyond the end of the read and is filled in from the germline J gene. The J gene is TRBJ2-5, the V gene TRBV5-4, with TRBD1 identical over 10 bases. The CDR3 contains 16 residues. The V gene's germline CDR1 is SGHNT and CDR2 YYREEE (reference sequence). V shed 4 bases, J shed 3 bases, and the junction held 9 bases outside the gene matches. CDR3 DNA, as far as it was read: TGTGCCAGCAGCGGGGGACAGGGGTTGGGTGAAGAGACC. It encodes CASSGGQGLGEET. The whole CDR3 reads CASSGGQGLGEETQYF.

In the case of this clone: The CDR3 end lies 3 residues beyond the end of the read and is filled in from the germline J gene. V gene TRBV7-2 combines with J gene TRBJ2-2; D unresolved. V lost 5 bases and J 0 bases, leaving 10 bases between the germline ends. CDR3 length: 15 amino acids. Germline V gene sequence: CDR1 SGHTA, CDR2 FQGNSA. The chain's CDR3 is CASSPYYTNTGELFF. The sequenced part of the CDR3 DNA is TGTGCCAGCAGCCCTTATTATACGAACACCGGGGAG. Filled out from reference TRBV7-2 and TRBJ2-2, the complete variable domain reads GAGVSQSPSNKVTEKGKDVELRCDPISGHTALYWYRQSLGQGLEFLIYFQGNSAPDKSGLPSDRFSAERTGGSVSTLTIQRTQQEDSAVYLCASSPYYTNTGELFFGEGSRLTVL.

Points on this clone: The read ends 3 residues before the CDR3 terminus; that terminus is restored from the germline J gene. The chain employs TRBV7-2 and TRBJ2-3; 8 bases are shared with TRBD2. This CDR3 comprises 15 residues. Losses at the gene ends were 5 bases for V and 8 bases for J; bases not matched to a gene: 12. Looked up from germline, CDR1 is SGHTA and CDR2 is FQGNSA. CDR3 in amino acids: CASSVGGALAGTQYF. CDR3 DNA (partial): TGTGCCAGCAGCGTCGGGGGGGCCCTCGCAGGTACG.

Details on this clone: The CDR3 end lies 3 residues beyond the end of the read and is filled in from the germline J gene. The rearrangement uses TRBV7-2 and TRBJ1-3; D not resolved. The germline V gene has CDR1 SGHTA and CDR2 FQGNSA. The CDR3 length is 15 residues. V gave up 1 base and J gave up 6 bases, with 13 bases separating them. The sequenced CDR3 bases are TGTGCCAGCAGCTTAGGAGGGTTTCGGCTAAACACC. It encodes CASSLGGFRLNT. The entire CDR3 protein reads CASSLGGFRLNTIYF.

On this clone: The read ends 3 residues shy of where the CDR3 ends; the end is completed using the germline J gene. This chain joins TRBV7-3 and TRBJ1-2; maybe TRBD1 (6 bases). Germline V gene lookup returns CDR1 SGHTA and CDR2 FQGTGA. CDR3 length: 16 amino acids. The CDR3 sequence: CASSRLAGASTDTYTF. The CDR3 DNA, read in part, is TGTGCCAGCAGCCGACTAGCGGGGGCTAGCACAGATACC.

On this clone: The CDR3 end is not reached by the read, which stops 3 residues before it; the germline J gene fills it in. This chain joins TRBV20-1 and TRBJ2-3, with D unresolved. The CDR3 extends over 16 amino acids. Germline V gene lookup returns CDR1 DFQATT and CDR2 SNEGSKA (reference sequence). V dropped 0 bases and J dropped 3 bases, with 16 bases sitting between them. CDR3 DNA, as far as it was read: TGCAGTGCTAGAGATACCCGGGTTTGGTTTACAGATACG. It codes for CSARDTRVWFTDT. The entire CDR3 protein reads CSARDTRVWFTDTQYF.

About this clone itself: The read ends 3 residues shy of where the CDR3 ends; the end is completed using the germline J gene. This chain links TRBV7-2 with TRBJ2-1; D uncertain. The CDR3 loop spans 13 amino acids. The V gene's germline CDR1 is SGHTA and CDR2 FQGNSA. With 5 bases removed from V and 0 bases from J, the gap between germline ends came to 5 bases. CDR3 residues: CASSPGSYNEQFF. The sequenced part of the CDR3 DNA is TGTGCCAGCAGCCCGGGCTCCTACAATGAG.

As concerns this clone: The sequenced fragment ends 3 residues before the CDR3 boundary, so the rest is inferred from the germline J gene. The rearrangement links TRBV5-1 to TRBJ2-2, with D tentatively TRBD2 (7 bases). The CDR3 has 15 amino acids. The germline V gene encodes CDR1 SGHRS and CDR2 YFSETQ. Trimming removed 9 bases from V and 3 bases from J, with 18 bases in between. The CDR3 spells CANGARGADTGELFF. The sequenced part of the CDR3 DNA is TGCGCCAACGGGGCCCGGGGGGCGGACACCGGGGAG.

Concerning this clone: The read comes to an end 3 residues before the CDR3 does, leaving the germline J gene to fill in the end. This sequence joins TRBV7-6 and TRBJ1-1; 9 bases are shared with TRBD1. Germline CDR1 and CDR2: SGHVS and FNYEAQ. V dropped 0 bases and J dropped 5; count of bases not matched to a gene: 4. This CDR3 has 15 amino acids. CDR3 region: CASSLATGGGTEAFF. Incomplete CDR3 DNA: TGTGCCAGCAGCTTAGCGACAGGGGGGGGGACTGAA.

The CDR3 bases that were read are TGTGCCAGCAGCTCTACAGGGCACGGTTCACCA. It specifies CASSSTGHGSP. In full, the CDR3 reads CASSSTGHGSPLFF. V is TRBV7-9 and J is TRBJ1-4, with D maybe TRBD1 (6 bases). The sequence runs out 3 residues before the end of the CDR3; the remainder is reconstructed from the germline J gene. The CDR3 totals 14 residues. The germline V gene encodes CDR1 SEHNR and CDR2 FQNEAQ (reference sequence).

CDR3: CASSSGEYQPQYF. The DNA read from the CDR3 is TGTGCCAGCAGCTCAGGGGAATATCAGCCG. This chain links TRBV5-6 with TRBJ2-3; TRBD1 might be the D (6 bases). The observed sequence ends 3 residues before the CDR3 terminus, with the missing tail filled in from the germline J gene. Germline V lookup: CDR1 SGHDT, CDR2 YYEEEE. This CDR3 is built from 13 residues.

On this clone: With the read ending 3 residues before the CDR3 end, the germline J gene is used to fill in that end. The chain is built from TRBV20-1 and TRBJ2-5; D remains unclear. Germline lookup yields CDR1 DFQATT and CDR2 SNEGSKA (reference sequence). V was shortened by 6 bases and J by 1 base, with 6 bases between the two germline ends. The CDR3 contains 11 residues. The CDR3 DNA, read in part, is TGCAGTGCCCAGAGCCAAGAGACC. Translated, it gives CSAQSQET. In full, the CDR3 is CSAQSQETQYF.

As concerns this clone: The read ends 3 residues shy of where the CDR3 ends; the end is completed using the germline J gene. The chain couples TRBV25-1 to TRBJ2-5; D is perhaps TRBD1 (6 bases). CDR1 is MGHDK and CDR2 is SYGVNS in the germline V gene. The V end lost 2 bases, the J end lost 4 bases, and 11 bases lay between the germline ends. The CDR3 contains 14 residues. The covered CDR3 bases are TGTGCCAGCAGTGAAAGACAGGAGGCAGAGACC. It encodes CASSERQEAET. The complete CDR3 protein is CASSERQEAETQYF.

The CDR3 DNA, read in part, is TGCGCCAGCAGCAAACAGGGGGCGAGGGAAAAA. It is translated as CASSKQGAREK. The entire CDR3 protein is CASSKQGAREKLFF. The chain has TRBV5-1 and TRBJ1-4, with 9 bases identical to TRBD1. The observed sequence ends 3 residues before the CDR3 terminus, with the missing tail filled in from the germline J gene. The V gene's germline CDR1 is SGHRS and CDR2 YFSETQ. The V gene end was trimmed by 4 bases and the J gene end by 8 bases; junction bases not matched to a gene: 6. The CDR3 totals 14 residues. The full variable domain, completed using reference TRBV5-1 and TRBJ1-4, is KAGVTQTPRYLIKTRGQQVTLSCSPISGHRSVSWYQQTPGQGLQFLFEYFSETQRNKGNFPGRFSGRQFSNSRSEMNVSTLELGDSALYLCASSKQGAREKLFFGSGTQLSVL.

A remark on this clone: The DNA ends 3 residues before the CDR3 does, and the rest of the CDR3 is filled in from the germline J gene. J is TRBJ2-7 and V is TRBV18; the D call may be TRBD1 or TRBD2 (5 bases each). Germline assignment: CDR1 KGHSH and CDR2 LQKENI. There are 15 residues in the CDR3. V was clipped by 2 bases and J by 3 bases, with 14 bases between them. The sequenced CDR3 bases are TGTGCCAGCTCACCAGGGAGTCAAAGGGGCTACGAG. Its protein is CASSPGSQRGYE. The whole CDR3 reads CASSPGSQRGYEQYF.

As concerns this clone: Sequencing ends 3 residues short of the CDR3 end; the germline J gene provides the rest. J is TRBJ1-3 and V is TRBV19; weak D call: TRBD1 (6 bases). The CDR3 is 17 amino acids. Germline loops: CDR1 LNHDA, CDR2 SQIVND (reference sequence). V was shortened by 4 bases and J by 0 bases, with 16 bases between the two germline ends. The sequenced CDR3 bases are TGTGCCAGTAGTAAGGGAGGGGGAGCGCACTCTGGAAACACC. It yields the protein CASSKGGGAHSGNT. Given in full, the CDR3 is CASSKGGGAHSGNTIYF.

About this clone: The read ends 3 residues shy of where the CDR3 ends; the end is completed using the germline J gene. J is TRBJ2-4 and V is TRBV12-3 or TRBV12-4; weak D call: TRBD1 (6 bases). This CDR3 has 15 residues. Between the trimmed V and J ends, which lost 7 bases and 4 bases, there was a span of 17 bases. CDR3 residues: CASTPYRDNKNIQYF. The part of the CDR3 DNA that was read is TGTGCCAGCACCCCCTACCGGGACAATAAAAACATT.

Remarks on this clone: Read coverage stops 3 residues before the CDR3 terminus; the germline J gene supplies the remainder. This sequence joins TRBV29-1 and TRBJ2-3; 7 bases are a match to TRBD2. There are 13 residues in the CDR3. In germline, CDR1 is SQVTM, CDR2 ANQGSEA. The CDR3 protein is CSVGGRSNQPQYF. CDR3 bases read: TGCAGCGTGGGGGGGAGAAGCAATCAGCCG.

In the case of this clone: The observed sequence ends 3 residues before the CDR3 terminus, with the missing tail filled in from the germline J gene. V and J are TRBV20-1 and TRBJ2-4, with TRBD1 identical over 9 bases. Germline CDR1 is DFQATT and CDR2 is SNEGSKA (reference sequence). The CDR3 consists of 15 residues. Germline trimming cut 4 bases from V and 0 bases from J; bases unmatched to any gene: 4. CDR3 DNA, as far as it was read: TGCAGTGCTATACAGGGGGCTCTAGCCAAAAACATT. Translating it yields CSAIQGALAKNI. The CDR3 in full is CSAIQGALAKNIQYF.

In regard to this clone: The CDR3 is cut off 3 residues early in the read; its end comes from the germline J gene. The chain carries TRBV19 and TRBJ1-1; D ambiguous. The germline CDR1 and CDR2 sequences are LNHDA and SQIVND (reference sequence). CDR3 size: 12 residues. V was trimmed by 6 bases and J by 4 bases, leaving 9 bases between them. The sequenced part of the CDR3 DNA is TGTGCCAGTAGCCCCAGGCCCACTGAA. Translation gives CASSPRPTE. The entire CDR3 reads CASSPRPTEAFF. The whole variable domain, filled in from reference TRBV19 and TRBJ1-1, reads DGGITQSPKYLFRKEGQNVTLSCEQNLNHDAMYWYRQDPGQGLRLIYYSQIVNDFQKGDIAEGYSVSREKKESFPLTVTSAQKNPTAFYLCASSPRPTEAFFGQGTRLTVV.

Concerning this clone: Read coverage stops 3 residues before the CDR3 terminus; the germline J gene supplies the remainder. The chain couples TRBV7-9 to TRBJ2-4, with D hard to call. Germline CDR1 is SEHNR and CDR2 is FQNEAQ (reference sequence). The CDR3 contains 12 residues. Here the CDR3 reads CASSLVSRGQYF. Incomplete CDR3 DNA: TGTGCCAGCAGCTTAGTCAGTCGTGGT.

About this clone: The sequenced fragment ends 3 residues before the CDR3 boundary, so the rest is inferred from the germline J gene. The rearrangement joins TRBV12-3 or TRBV12-4 to TRBJ2-2; 9 nucleotides align to TRBD1. V dropped 6 bases and J dropped 4; count of bases not matched to a gene: 6. This CDR3 is 15 amino acids long. CDR3 residues: CASRIRDRATGELFF. The CDR3 bases that were read are TGTGCCAGCAGAATCCGGGACAGGGCCACCGGGGAG.

Details on this clone: The read is 3 residues too short to cover the CDR3 end, so that end is filled in from the germline J gene. The rearrangement joins TRBV6-1 to TRBJ1-2, with TRBD1 as a possible D gene (6 bases). This CDR3 region has 15 residues. CDR1 is MNHNS and CDR2 is SASEGT in the germline V gene. Trimming stripped 4 bases from V and 7 bases from J, with 19 bases between. CDR3: CASSGGTIPIFGYTF. The sequenced part of the CDR3 DNA is TGTGCCAGCAGTGGCGGGACAATCCCAATCTTTGGC.

In regard to this clone: The read gets to within 3 residues of the CDR3 end, and the germline J gene fills in the rest. This chain uses TRBV11-3 with TRBJ2-2; 7 nucleotides align to TRBD1. The CDR3 is 14 amino acids. J gave up 6 bases and V 3 bases, and 4 bases lay outside the gene matches. Per germline, CDR1 SGHNT and CDR2 YENEEA. The part of the CDR3 DNA that was read is TGTGCCAGCAGCTTGGGACAGATAGCCGGGGAG. This codes for CASSLGQIAGE. In full, the CDR3 reads CASSLGQIAGELFF.

As concerns this clone: The missing CDR3 end, 3 residues past where the read stops, is filled in from the germline J gene. V is TRBV12-3 or TRBV12-4 and J is TRBJ2-1, with 10 bases lining up with TRBD1. The CDR3 contains 15 residues. V lost 6 bases and J lost 8; bases outside the gene matches: 10. CDR3 DNA (partial): TGTGCCAGCAGAAAATCCGGGACAGGGGTTCATGAG. Protein sequence: CASRKSGTGVHE. The whole CDR3 sequence reads CASRKSGTGVHEQFF.

In regard to this clone: The read terminates 3 residues before the CDR3 end, so the remaining end is supplied by the germline J gene. The V gene is TRBV19, the J gene TRBJ2-2; 9 bases align to TRBD1. This CDR3 has 16 residues. The germline V gene has CDR1 LNHDA and CDR2 SQIVND (reference sequence). The J segment lost 4 bases and the V segment lost 3 bases, leaving 6 bases of the junction unmatched. CDR3 protein: CASSIRGTGSTGELFF. The CDR3 bases that were read are TGTGCCAGTAGTATCCGGGGGACAGGGAGCACCGGGGAG.

In regard to this clone: Read coverage stops 3 residues before the CDR3 terminus; the germline J gene supplies the remainder. The chain links TRBV20-1 to TRBJ1-2; D is possibly TRBD1 (5 bases). This CDR3 has 14 residues. V gave up 5 bases and J gave up 0 bases, with 13 bases separating them. CDR1 and CDR2 (germline): DFQATT, SNEGSKA (reference sequence). The part of the CDR3 DNA that was read is TGCAGTGCTTCAACTACAGGCACTAACTATGGC. This codes for CSASTTGTNYG. The entire CDR3 sequence reads CSASTTGTNYGYTF.

In regard to this clone: The read is 3 residues too short to cover the CDR3 end, so that end is filled in from the germline J gene. The V and J genes are TRBV6-2 or TRBV6-3 and TRBJ2-3, with TRBD2 matching over 8 bases. The CDR3 length is 15 residues. V gave up 8 bases and J gave up 4 bases; unmatched junction bases: 11. Germline-derived CDR1 and CDR2 are MNHEY and SVGEGT. The part of the CDR3 DNA that was read is TGTGCCAGCGTTCGGGGGGGCGTATTTGCAGATACG. Amino acids: CASVRGGVFADT. The CDR3 in its entirety is CASVRGGVFADTQYF.

The CDR3 is CASSLELQPQHF. The CDR3 DNA, read in part, is TGTGCCAGCAGCTTAGAACTCCAGCCC. The rearrangement links TRBV7-2 to TRBJ1-5; D unclear. Coverage ceases 3 residues before the CDR3 finishes, and the germline J gene fills in the end. V lost 1 base and J lost 7, with 5 bases in between. The germline CDR1 and CDR2 sequences are SGHTA and FQGNSA. The CDR3 length is 12 residues.

Remarks on this clone: The sequenced fragment ends 3 residues before the CDR3 boundary, so the rest is inferred from the germline J gene. Other DNA sequences within the sample encode an identical CDR3. The chain uses TRBV7-9 and TRBJ2-3, with D maybe TRBD2 (5 bases). V was clipped by 3 bases and J by 6 bases, with 13 bases between them. This CDR3 comprises 14 residues. The V gene's germline CDR1 is SEHNR and CDR2 FQNEAQ (reference sequence). The sequenced part of the CDR3 DNA is TGTGCCAGCAGCTTGGAAGGACTGGGGGATACG. Translating gives CASSLEGLGDT. The whole CDR3 protein is CASSLEGLGDTQYF.